The T cell receptor beta chain described here comes from a study of OX40 agonist ivuxolimab in advanced cancers. Study-level information: Prior anti-PD-1, anti-PD-L1 or anti-CTLA-4 therapy was allowed; 30% to 40% had some.

In germline, CDR1 is SGHNT, CDR2 YYREEE (reference sequence). Germline trimming cut 4 bases from V and 1 base from J; bases unmatched to any gene: 13. CDR3 length: 17 amino acids. Using immunoSEQ multiplex PCR, the repertoire was profiled, and TCRdb retains in-frame clones only, with some absent. There are more than 65,000 clones in the sample; around 92% occur only once, and approximately 8.6% lies in the top ten. The TCR comes from an adult with an advanced solid tumor such as melanoma, head and neck, liver or kidney cancer. The chain employs TRBV5-4 and TRBJ1-2; 7 nucleotides agree with TRBD1. The sequences come from CD4+ or CD8+ T cells sorted from blood, collected in a trial of the OX40 agonist ivuxolimab. The CDR3 protein is CASSPGGGGANNYGYTF. DNA for the CDR3: TGTGCCAGCAGCCCGGGGGGAGGGGGCGCCAATAACTATGGCTACACCTTC.